Shown below are 17 T cell receptor beta chains from a single sample sequenced in a study of cytomegalovirus exposure and HLA in healthy donors (dated by TCRdb to about 2017). The method was the immunoSEQ multiplex PCR assay. For the multiplex PCR, a mixture combining 60 forward primers for TCR Vbeta segments and 13 reverse primers for TCR Jbeta segments was used. This is the immuneACCESS table as TCRdb keeps it, with only in-frame sequences that have V and J called. A part of the clones is gone; compared with another copy, unresolved V genes explain less than half, and the rest is unexplained. The sample profile shows 110,000 to 150,000 clones; 75% to 85% of them were found once. The ten largest clones represent around 4.3% of the sample. Sequenced sample: PBMCs. The source is a man aged 40-49 years in good health and CMV-seronegative.

The chain links TRBV9 to TRBJ2-5; D call uncertain. There are 15 residues in the CDR3. V gave up 3 bases and J gave up 0 bases, with 12 bases separating them. Germline V gives CDR1 SGDLS, CDR2 YYNGEE. Written as DNA, the CDR3 is TGTGCCAGCAGCGCCACCCCTCACTACCAAGAGACCCAGTACTTC. Translation gives CASSATPHYQETQYF.

This clone was found a few times. The V gene is TRBV6-5, the J gene TRBJ1-6, with D uncertain. The CDR3 runs to 12 residues. The V end lost 6 bases, the J end lost 4 bases, and 4 bases lay between the germline ends. Per germline, CDR1 MNHEY and CDR2 SVGAGI. The CDR3 loop is CASSRYNSPLHF. The DNA for the CDR3 is TGTGCCAGCAGCCGTTATAATTCACCCCTCCACTTT.

The chain joins TRBV11-2 to TRBJ2-4; D gene unclear. CDR1 and CDR2 from the germline V gene are SGHAT and FQNNGV. V was shortened by 3 bases and J by 1 base, with 10 bases between the two germline ends. CDR3 length: 15 amino acids. CDR3 DNA sequence: TGTGCCAGCAGCTTTTCCTCCTCGGCCAAAAACATTCAGTACTTC. Its translation is CASSFSSSAKNIQYF.

The J gene is TRBJ1-5, the V gene TRBV18; a weak D match, TRBD1 (6 bases). The CDR3 has 15 residues. The germline V gene encodes CDR1 KGHSH and CDR2 LQKENI. Trimming shortened V by 4 bases and J by 2 bases, and 12 bases separated the two germline ends. The CDR3 region has the DNA TGTGCCAGCTCACAACAGGGAGTGCGCAATCAGCCCCAGCATTTT. This gives the protein CASSQQGVRNQPQHF.

The genes are TRBV27 and TRBJ2-7; D might be TRBD2 (6 bases). This CDR3 comprises 14 residues. V shed 3 bases and J shed 7 bases, with 16 bases lying between them. Germline V gives CDR1 MNHEY, CDR2 SMNVEV (reference sequence). The DNA for the CDR3 is TGTGCCAGCAGTTTGATTACTAGCCACCCTGAGCAGTACTTC. This codes for CASSLITSHPEQYF.

This chain uses TRBV29-1 with TRBJ1-1; 8 positions agree with TRBD1. The germline gives CDR1 SQVTM, CDR2 ANQGSEA. The CDR3 sequence is 16 residues long. V was pared by 6 bases and J by 3 bases, with 15 bases of the junction left unmatched. The CDR3: CSVMGGTGESYTEAFF. CDR3 nucleotides: TGCAGCGTCATGGGGGGGACAGGCGAATCCTACACTGAAGCTTTCTTT. The whole variable domain, remainder taken from reference TRBV29-1 and TRBJ1-1, is SAVISQKPSRDICQRGTSLTIQCQVDSQVTMMFWYRQQPGQSLTLIATANQGSEATYESGFVIDKFPISRPNLTFSTLTVSNMSPEDSSIYLCSVMGGTGESYTEAFFGQGTRLTVV.

The chain employs TRBV18 and TRBJ2-5, with D possibly TRBD2 on 6 matching bases. The CDR3 sequence is 14 residues long. Trimming took off 1 base at V and 4 bases at J, with 10 bases between the two ends. Germline V gene data show CDR1 as KGHSH and CDR2 as LQKENI. The CDR3 coding sequence is TGTGCCAGCTCACCACGGGCCGGGGGAGAGACCCAGTACTTC. It is translated as CASSPRAGGETQYF. The full variable domain, its missing parts supplied by reference TRBV18 and TRBJ2-5, is NAGVMQNPRHLVRRRGQEARLRCSPMKGHSHVYWYRQLPEEGLKFMVYLQKENIIDESGMPKERFSAEFPKEGPSILRIQQVVRGDSAAYFCASSPRAGGETQYFGPGTRLLVL.

The gene calls are TRBV13 and TRBJ1-4; 8 nucleotides line up with TRBD1. V gave up 4 bases and J gave up 1 base; unmatched junction bases: 17. CDR3 size: 20 residues. Germline V gives CDR1 PRHDT, CDR2 FYEKMQ (reference sequence). CDR3 DNA sequence: TGTGCCAGCAGCTCTTACACCCAGGGGGCGCCGGGGGAAACTAATGAAAAACTGTTTTTT. It yields the protein CASSSYTQGAPGETNEKLFF.

The chain uses TRBV21-1 and TRBJ1-5; the table's D call, TRBD1, was not checked against the DNA. TRBV21-1 is recorded as a pseudogene. This CDR3 has 16 amino acids. The CDR3 nucleotides are TGTGCCGGAACTATGGGACACTCATGTCGTAATCAGCCCCAGCATTTT. Protein sequence: CAGTMGHSCRNQPQHF.

The rearrangement links TRBV5-1 to TRBJ2-1; a weak D match, TRBD2 (6 bases). Trimming took off 2 bases at V and 7 bases at J, with 16 bases between the two ends. Germline loops: CDR1 SGHRS, CDR2 YFSETQ. The CDR3 consists of 15 residues. CDR3 sequence (DNA): TGCGCCAGCAGCTTATCGGGGGACTGGAGAAATGAGCAGTTCTTC. Translating gives CASSLSGDWRNEQFF.

The CDR3 sequence: CASSPHGTSGENEQFF. The DNA of the CDR3 is TGTGCCAGCAGCCCCCATGGGACTAGCGGGGAGAATGAGCAGTTCTTC. V usage is TRBV9 and J usage is TRBJ2-1; 13 positions match TRBD2. The CDR3 extends over 16 amino acids. CDR1 is SGDLS, CDR2 YYNGEE, per germline. V lost 4 bases, J lost 7 bases, and 8 bases stayed unmatched.

V usage is TRBV5-6 and J usage is TRBJ2-7; 9 positions match TRBD1. There are 14 residues in the CDR3. The V gene end was trimmed by 4 bases and the J gene end by 4 bases; junction bases not matched to a gene: 6. Germline V gives CDR1 SGHDT, CDR2 YYEEEE. For the CDR3, the DNA is TGTGCCAGCAGCAACCGGGACAGGGTATACGAGCAGTACTTC. Translated, it gives CASSNRDRVYEQYF.

Notes on this clone: A read error may produce the germline difference seen at one junction end. The sample has other DNA sequences that encode this CDR3 too. The CDR3, as DNA: TGCAGCGTTCAAACTGGGACAGCTTATAATTCCCCCCTCCACTTT. Encoded protein: CSVQTGTAYNSPLHF. The chain employs TRBV29-1 and TRBJ1-6, with 7 nucleotides matching TRBD1. Germline values: CDR1 SQVTM, CDR2 ANQGSEA. CDR3 size: 15 residues.

The CDR3 sequence is CASSQRGKNTGELFF. In DNA form, the CDR3 reads TGTGCCAGCAGCCAGCGGGGCAAAAACACCGGGGAGCTGTTTTTT. The chain links TRBV5-4 to TRBJ2-2; 7 positions match TRBD2. This CDR3 has 15 residues. Trimming cost V 4 bases and J 2 bases; bases outside gene matches: 5. Per germline, CDR1 SGHNT and CDR2 YYREEE (reference sequence).

This rearrangement joins TRBV9 to TRBJ2-2, with 7 bases fitting TRBD2. In germline, CDR1 is SGDLS, CDR2 YYNGEE. After removal of 0 bases from V and 0 bases from J, the junction contained 8 bases not matched to a gene. This CDR3 is 18 amino acids long. CDR3 sequence reads: CASSVAGGAGPNTGELFF. The DNA for the CDR3 is TGTGCCAGCAGCGTAGCGGGGGGAGCAGGGCCGAACACCGGGGAGCTGTTTTTT.

This clone was detected only a few times. The gene calls are TRBV30 and TRBJ1-5; 7 nucleotides match TRBD1. The CDR3 extends over 14 amino acids. Germline V lookup: CDR1 GTSNPN, CDR2 SVGIG (reference sequence). V gave up 1 base and J gave up 3 bases; unmatched junction bases: 3. CDR3 protein: CAWSGGQDNQPQHF. CDR3 in DNA: TGTGCCTGGAGTGGAGGACAGGACAATCAGCCCCAGCATTTT.

This chain connects TRBV9 to TRBJ1-2; weak D call: TRBD1 (6 bases). CDR3 size: 14 residues. The V end lost 0 bases, the J end lost 2 bases, and 8 bases lay between the germline ends. CDR1 is SGDLS and CDR2 is YYNGEE in the germline V gene. The CDR3 sequence: CASSVEGVNYGYTF. In nucleotides, the CDR3 is TGTGCCAGCAGCGTAGAGGGGGTAAACTATGGCTACACCTTC. The entire variable domain, with the rest obtained from reference TRBV9 and TRBJ1-2, is as follows: DSGVTQTPKHLITATGQRVTLRCSPRSGDLSVYWYQQSLDQGLQFLIQYYNGEERAKGNILERFSAQQFPDLHSELNLSSLELGDSALYFCASSVEGVNYGYTFGSGTRLTVV.